This TCR beta chain was sequenced during a study of metastatic and nonmetastatic thyroid tumors. This clone has ten or more counts. Its antigen is unknown. As originally analysed: Construction of a distant-metastasis classifier for papillary thyroid cancer relied on CDR3 differences across clinicopathological groups. TCRdb re-processed the PCR reads through MiXCR. TCRdb, rather than the study authors, made the V and J calls. Seen here are some 18,000 clones, approximately 22% observed once, and the top ten hold less than 11%. General observations from the study: Reported TCR beta diversity, measured in blood and tumor, was significantly higher for malignant thyroid tumors than for benign nodules.

Patients were all untreated before their thyroid surgery. V was clipped by 0 bases and J by 2 bases, with 9 bases between them. The CDR3 has 15 amino acids. Germline CDR1 and CDR2: SGDLS and YYNGEE. Sequenced material: tumor tissue. The sequence was obtained from a male donor with papillary thyroid cancer or a benign thyroid nodule (not recorded which). Some clones in this sample may be carry-over from other donors' samples. The J gene is TRBJ2-1, the V gene TRBV9; D gene uncertain. This CDR3 is CASSVEAATYNEQFF. In nucleotides, the CDR3 is TGTGCCAGCAGCGTAGAGGCAGCGACCTACAATGAGCAGTTCTTC.